These 13 T cell receptor beta chains originate from one sample sequenced in a study of T cell responses to AZD1222 COVID-19 vaccine. Data came from immunoSEQ multiplex PCR; TCRdb stores just in-frame clones and leaves some out. Here the sample spans under 200,000 clones, around 87% being singletons. This material consisted of peripheral blood, taken on day 0 of MenACWY control vaccination. These receptors originate from an adult in good health.

The J gene is TRBJ2-7, the V gene TRBV6-2 or TRBV6-3; 9 bases line up with TRBD1. The V gene's germline CDR1 is MNHEY and CDR2 SVGEGT. V was clipped by 2 bases and J by 0 bases; unmatched bases: 8. This CDR3 comprises 17 residues. The CDR3 sequence is CASSYGPGTGYSYEQYF. CDR3 sequence (DNA): TGTGCCAGCAGTTACGGTCCCGGGACAGGGTACTCCTACGAGCAGTACTTC.

V and J are TRBV27 and TRBJ1-6; 8 positions match TRBD1. Per germline, CDR1 MNHEY and CDR2 SMNVEV (reference sequence). J lost 5 bases, V lost 9 bases, and 6 bases had no gene match. The length of the CDR3 is 14 residues. The CDR3 region has the DNA TGTGCCAGTCGGACAGGGTGGGATAATTCACCCCTCCACTTT. This sequence encodes CASRTGWDNSPLHF.

The CDR3 protein is CASSSRTSGSGTDTQYF. CDR3 in DNA: TGTGCCAGCAGCTCTAGGACTAGCGGGAGCGGAACAGATACGCAGTATTTT. The J gene is TRBJ2-3, the V gene TRBV9, with TRBD2 matching over 13 bases. The CDR3 spans 17 residues. The trim removed 4 bases at V and 3 bases at J, leaving 8 bases unmatched. Per germline, CDR1 SGDLS and CDR2 YYNGEE. Looking up the rest from reference TRBV9 and TRBJ2-3 gives the full variable domain: DSGVTQTPKHLITATGQRVTLRCSPRSGDLSVYWYQQSLDQGLQFLIQYYNGEERAKGNILERFSAQQFPDLHSELNLSSLELGDSALYFCASSSRTSGSGTDTQYFGPGTRLTVL.

The chain recombines TRBV29-1 with TRBJ2-3; D perhaps matches TRBD2 (6 bases). Germline V CDR1 and CDR2: SQVTM, ANQGSEA. The CDR3 is 12 amino acids. V gave up 0 bases and J gave up 8 bases, with 9 bases separating them. DNA of the CDR3: TGCAGCGTTGAAGATATGGGGGGTACGCAGTATTTT. This gives the protein CSVEDMGGTQYF.

The gene calls are TRBV27 and TRBJ2-3; D is undetermined. This CDR3 is built from 13 residues. The V end was cut by 7 bases, the J end by 1 base, with 9 bases between. Germline V gene lookup returns CDR1 MNHEY and CDR2 SMNVEV (reference sequence). CDR3 residues: CASTPLGTDTQYF. CDR3 coding DNA: TGTGCCAGCACCCCCCTAGGCACAGATACGCAGTATTTT.

V and J are TRBV18 and TRBJ2-1, with D maybe TRBD1 (6 bases). Trimming removed 2 bases at V and 3 bases at J, with 14 bases between. This CDR3 is built from 16 residues. The germline V gene has CDR1 KGHSH and CDR2 LQKENI. CDR3 in amino acids: CASSPGVGANYNEQFF. The CDR3 DNA follows: TGTGCCAGCTCACCAGGGGTGGGGGCCAACTACAATGAGCAGTTCTTC.

The sample holds a few counts of this clone. The J gene is TRBJ1-6, the V gene TRBV6-5, with a tentative D call TRBD1 (6 bases). Trimming removed 7 bases from V and 7 bases from J, with 14 bases in between. This CDR3 comprises 14 residues. CDR1 is MNHEY and CDR2 is SVGAGI in the germline V gene. This CDR3 reads CASIPTGFNSPLHF. The CDR3 nucleotides read TGTGCCAGCATACCGACAGGTTTCAATTCACCCCTCCACTTT.

The rearrangement links TRBV10-1 to TRBJ2-7, with TRBD1 matching 7 bases. V shed 3 bases and J 10 bases; nucleotides not matched to a gene: 12. CDR3 length equals 14 residues. Germline CDR1 and CDR2: WNHNN and SYGVQD (reference sequence). The CDR3 is CASSDPLRQGKQYF. The CDR3 DNA follows: TGCGCCAGCAGTGACCCCCTTCGACAGGGTAAACAGTACTTC.

Regarding this clone: Other nucleotide sequences from this sample produce the same CDR3. J is TRBJ1-1 and V is TRBV7-9; no clear D. This CDR3 is 11 amino acids long. The germline V gene encodes CDR1 SEHNR and CDR2 FQNEAQ (reference sequence). V lost 6 bases to trimming and J lost 2 bases, with 4 bases between them. The CDR3 spells CASSLNTEAFF. CDR3 nucleotide sequence: TGTGCCAGCAGTTTAAACACTGAAGCTTTCTTT.

The gene calls are TRBV28 and TRBJ1-4; D is perhaps TRBD1 (6 bases). The CDR3 totals 14 residues. V dropped 5 bases and J dropped 3 bases, with 10 bases sitting between them. The germline CDR1 and CDR2 sequences are MDHEN and SYDVKM. Here the CDR3 reads CASSPGDSNEKLFF. CDR3 coding DNA: TGTGCCAGCAGTCCAGGGGATTCTAATGAAAAACTGTTTTTT.

This clone was detected only a few times. This rearrangement joins TRBV5-1 to TRBJ2-1, with 7 bases fitting TRBD1. With 4 bases clipped from V and 10 bases from J, the junction kept 8 bases outside the gene matches. Germline V gene lookup returns CDR1 SGHRS and CDR2 YFSETQ. The CDR3 consists of 13 residues. The DNA for the CDR3 is TGCGCCAGCAGCCCCACGCAGACAGGGGAGCAGTTCTTC. It translates to CASSPTQTGEQFF.

This chain uses TRBV27 with TRBJ2-4, with D possibly matching TRBD1 (5 bases). This CDR3 has 16 amino acids. Trimming removed 3 bases at V and 4 bases at J, with 16 bases between. Germline V lookup: CDR1 MNHEY, CDR2 SMNVEV (reference sequence). Here the CDR3 reads CASSFRGQGLKNIQYF. The CDR3 bases are TGTGCCAGCAGTTTCCGCGGACAAGGGTTGAAAAACATTCAGTACTTC.

The J gene is TRBJ2-7, the V gene TRBV20-1, with D possibly TRBD2 on 5 matching bases. Germline V gene data show CDR1 as DFQATT and CDR2 as SNEGSKA (reference sequence). This CDR3 region has 14 residues. V lost 3 bases and J lost 0, with 12 bases in between. CDR3: CSASRPAASYEQYF. DNA for the CDR3: TGCAGTGCTAGTCGTCCAGCGGCCTCCTACGAGCAGTACTTC.